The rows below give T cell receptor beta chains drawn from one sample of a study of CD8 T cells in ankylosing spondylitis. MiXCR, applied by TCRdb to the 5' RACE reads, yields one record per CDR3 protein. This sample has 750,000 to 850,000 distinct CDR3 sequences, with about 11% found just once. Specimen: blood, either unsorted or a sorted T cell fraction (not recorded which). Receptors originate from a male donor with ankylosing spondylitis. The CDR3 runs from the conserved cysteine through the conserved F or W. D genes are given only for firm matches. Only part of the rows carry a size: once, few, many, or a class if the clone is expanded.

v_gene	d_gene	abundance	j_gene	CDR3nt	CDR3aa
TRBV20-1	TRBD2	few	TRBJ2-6	TGCAGTGCTGGGAGGGACTACCCGGCATATTCTGGGGCCAACGTCCTGACTTTC	CSAGRDYPAYSGANVLTF
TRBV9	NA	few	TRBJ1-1	TGTGCCAGCAGCTCGGGGACCCACCCGGAGGCTGAAGCTTTCTTT	CASSSGTHPEAEAFF
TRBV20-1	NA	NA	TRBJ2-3	TGCAGTGCTAGGCGGGGGCTACGCGTTGATACGCAGTATTTT	CSARRGLRVDTQYF
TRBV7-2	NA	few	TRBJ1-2	TGTGCCAGCAGCTCAGGAGCTATCTATGGCTACACCTTC	CASSSGAIYGYTF
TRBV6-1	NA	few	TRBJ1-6	TGTGCCAGCAAGATGGAGGGAGGAGCCGCTCATTCACCCCTCCACTTT	CASKMEGGAAHSPLHF
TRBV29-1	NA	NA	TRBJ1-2	TGCAGCGTTGGCGAGTGGGGGGCTAACTATGGCTACACCTTC	CSVGEWGANYGYTF
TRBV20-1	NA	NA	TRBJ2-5	TGCAGTGCTAGAGGAGTAAGTGAGACCCAGTACTTC	CSARGVSETQYF
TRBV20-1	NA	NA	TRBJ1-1	TGCAGTGCTTTCCCCCTGTTCACTGAAGCTTTCTTT	CSAFPLFTEAFF
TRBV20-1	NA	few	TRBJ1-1	TGCAGTGCTAGTAGGGGGAGAAATAAAGCTTTCTTT	CSASRGRNKAFF
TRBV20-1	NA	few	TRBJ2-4	TGCAGTGCTCCCGGCGGTAGCGGAGGTAACAAAAACATTCAGTACTTC	CSAPGGSGGNKNIQYF
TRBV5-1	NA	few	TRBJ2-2	TGCGCCAGCAGCATGGGAGGCGGTCCTATTGAGACCGGGGAGCTGTTTTTT	CASSMGGGPIETGELFF
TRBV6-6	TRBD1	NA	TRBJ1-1	TGTGCCAGCCTACAGGGGGCCGACACTGAAGCTTTCTTT	CASLQGADTEAFF
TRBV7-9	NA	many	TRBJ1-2	TGTGCCAGCAGCTTAGCCCCAGCCTATGGCTACACCTTC	CASSLAPAYGYTF
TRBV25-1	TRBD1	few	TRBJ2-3	TGTGCCAGTAGACCCACGACAGGGTTCCACCCCGATACGCAGTATTTT	CASRPTTGFHPDTQYF
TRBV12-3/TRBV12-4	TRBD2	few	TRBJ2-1	TGTGCCAGCAGTTTAGTGAGCGGGGGGGCCTACAATGAGCAGTTCTTC	CASSLVSGGAYNEQFF
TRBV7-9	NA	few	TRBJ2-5	TGTGCCAGCAGCCCCACCAGTATAGGGACCCAGTACTTC	CASSPTSIGTQYF